In this sample, the clone carrying this T cell receptor beta chain turned up a few times. The genes and germline here are from mouse. Sequencing ends 4 residues short of the CDR3 end; the germline J gene provides the rest. The study sorted pooled cutaneous lymph node cells by CD4, CD8alpha, NKG2D, NKG2ACE and other markers. CDR3 length: 12 amino acids. Germline loops: CDR1 SGHDT, CDR2 FRDEAV. This sample is drawn from a study of CD8+ T cells in alopecia areata. In the study overall: Female roughly 6-10-week-old C3H/HeJ recipients received skin from 6-12-month-old C3H/HeJ graft donors with spontaneous alopecia.

As the sequencing template, cDNA was produced by extracting RNA and reverse transcribing it. Some clones are missing from TCRdb's copy, which holds only in-frame ones; the method was immunoSEQ multiplex PCR. Singletons are absent from the sample, which has approximately 280,000 clones. Specimen: CD4+ T cells sorted from a lymph node. The receptor's source is a C3H/HeJ mouse with alopecia areata. This mouse strain has H2-k as its MHC haplotype. The rearrangement joins TRBV14 to TRBJ2-4; no firm D call. The DNA read from the CDR3 is TGTGCCAGCAGTTTTGCTGAAAAC. It codes for CASSFAEN. The complete CDR3 protein is CASSFAENTLYF. Variable domain in full (rest from reference TRBV14 and TRBJ2-4): EAGVTQSPRYAVLQEGQAVSFWCDPISGHDTLYWYQQPRDQGPQLLVYFRDEAVIDNSQLPSDRFSAVRPKGTNSTLKIQSAKQGDTATYLCASSFAENTLYFGAGTRLSVL.